The subject of this entry is one TCR beta chain. The data belong to a study of blood T cell repertoires in COVID-19. Study-level information: Material from acute and convalescent COVID-19 was sourced from the United States, Italy and Spain. The cDNA or gDNA used as material had been derived from T cells, B-cell-depleted T cells, or PBMCs.

How the authors handled the data: Amplification of reference gene primers provided the estimated nucleated cell counts. Libraries were prepared by immunoSEQ multiplex PCR; TCRdb keeps only in-frame clonotypes and omits some of them. V, J and clone size are those of that table, while D and trimming were read from the DNA. The sample has 170,000 or so clones, around nine tenths seen once. Trimming took 7 bases from V and 5 from J, leaving 14 bases between them. The CDR3 extends over 13 amino acids. Source material: peripheral blood. The receptor was isolated from a man aged 35-49 years with active or convalescent COVID-19. The chain has TRBV12-3 or TRBV12-4 and TRBJ1-1, with D perhaps TRBD1 (5 bases). CDR3 loop: CASTQGGRTEAFF. For the CDR3, the DNA is TGTGCCAGCACTCAGGGTGGTCGGACTGAAGCTTTCTTT.